This TCR beta chain appears in the sequencing data of a study of identical twins. Study results and limitations: Monozygotic twin pairs showed more out-of-frame TCR alpha sharing than models estimated.

With template switching, a universal primer site was added, and the cDNA carried unique molecular identifiers. TCRdb independently ran MiXCR on the 5' RACE reads; one entry per CDR3 protein. Of fewer than 500,000 distinct CDR3 sequences in the sample, approximately 15% are singletons; the top ten hold approximately 0.98%. This CDR3 is built from 18 residues. V shed 0 bases and J 2 bases; nucleotides not matched to a gene: 12. The V gene's germline CDR1 is SGHKS and CDR2 YYEKEE (reference sequence). Worth noting for this clonotype: Its antigen is still unknown.

These data also formed part of another study, on yellow fever vaccine responses in identical twins.

The sequencing sample was made of CD4+ T cells sorted from blood. The sequence was collected from a young woman in good health. This chain connects TRBV5-5 to TRBJ2-3; 7 bases are shared with TRBD1. In DNA, the CDR3 is TGTGCCAGCAGCTTGGCCTCCCAAGGGGGCTACGTCACAGATACGCAGTATTTT. It codes for CASSLASQGGYVTDTQYF.